This T cell receptor beta chain comes out of a study of T cell repertoires in cytomegalovirus infection. On the study more broadly: Carrying CMV and the relevant HLA type showed in public TCR beta signatures.

This clonotype was detected ten times or more. What it binds is unknown. This CDR3 spans 14 amino acids. Germline loops: CDR1 SGHVS, CDR2 FQNEAQ. Unmatched junction bases numbered 7, after V lost 5 bases and J lost 10 bases. TCRdb reprocessed the reads via MiXCR and lists one record per CDR3 protein. Found here are tens of thousands of distinct CDR3 sequences, under 5% of them singletons; the top ten hold less than 25%. The study, taken as a whole, reports: Adding up the frequency of public TCR beta families identified people who carried CMV plus the relevant HLA.

This rearrangement joins TRBV7-8 to TRBJ2-1, with TRBD2 identical over 11 bases. The receptor was derived from a human donor in good health (CMV status not recorded). Some clones in this sample may be carry-over from other donors' samples. The sequenced sample was PBMCs. This chain's CDR3 is CASSPQTSGNEQFF. The CDR3 DNA is TGTGCCAGCAGCCCCCAGACTAGCGGGAACGAGCAGTTCTTC.